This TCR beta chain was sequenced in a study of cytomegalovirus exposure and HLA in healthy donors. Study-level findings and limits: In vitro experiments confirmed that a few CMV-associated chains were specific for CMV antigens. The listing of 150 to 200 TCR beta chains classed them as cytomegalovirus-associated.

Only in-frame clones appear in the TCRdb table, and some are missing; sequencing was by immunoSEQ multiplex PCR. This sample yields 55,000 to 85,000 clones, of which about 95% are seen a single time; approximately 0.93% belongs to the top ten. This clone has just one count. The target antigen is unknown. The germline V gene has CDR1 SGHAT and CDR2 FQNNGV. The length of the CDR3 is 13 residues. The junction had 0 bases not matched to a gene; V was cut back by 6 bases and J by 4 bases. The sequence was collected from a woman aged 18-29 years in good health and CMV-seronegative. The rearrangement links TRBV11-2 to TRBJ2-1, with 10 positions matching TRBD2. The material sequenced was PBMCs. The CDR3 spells CASRLAGYNEQFF. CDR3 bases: TGTGCCAGCAGACTAGCGGGATACAATGAGCAGTTCTTC. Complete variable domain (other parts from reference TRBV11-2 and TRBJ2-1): EAGVAQSPRYKIIEKRQSVAFWCNPISGHATLYWYQQILGQGPKLLIQFQNNGVVDDSQLPKDRFSAERLKGVDSTLKIQPAKLEDSAVYLCASRLAGYNEQFFGPGTRLTVL.